This T cell receptor (beta chain) originates from a study of human T cells and chemical hapten exposure. Trimming stripped 4 bases from V and 7 bases from J, with 15 bases between. Germline V gives CDR1 SGDLS, CDR2 YYNGEE. The CDR3 extends over 13 amino acids. A single record per CDR3 protein comes from TCRdb applying MiXCR to the RACE reads. The table has about 380,000 distinct CDR3 sequences, around 4.8% seen once; the top ten hold under 2.5%. Noted time point: patch test 1, 2 weeks after DPC sensitization. Treatment specified: therapeutic diphenylcyclopropenone sensitization with weekly scalp DPC. Each patch-test visit's blood sample preceded patch application. This clonotype was observed many times.

The specimen comprised whole blood, sampled in connection with sensitization to the hapten diphenylcyclopropenone (DPC). V is TRBV9 and J is TRBJ2-7; weak D call: TRBD2 (6 bases). The receptor comes from a woman between 45 and 65 years old with alopecia areata. Some clones in this sample may be carry-over from other donors' samples. The CDR3 here is CASSLPGGVEQYF. Written as DNA, the CDR3 is TGTGCCAGCAGCCTCCCCGGGGGAGTAGAGCAGTACTTC.